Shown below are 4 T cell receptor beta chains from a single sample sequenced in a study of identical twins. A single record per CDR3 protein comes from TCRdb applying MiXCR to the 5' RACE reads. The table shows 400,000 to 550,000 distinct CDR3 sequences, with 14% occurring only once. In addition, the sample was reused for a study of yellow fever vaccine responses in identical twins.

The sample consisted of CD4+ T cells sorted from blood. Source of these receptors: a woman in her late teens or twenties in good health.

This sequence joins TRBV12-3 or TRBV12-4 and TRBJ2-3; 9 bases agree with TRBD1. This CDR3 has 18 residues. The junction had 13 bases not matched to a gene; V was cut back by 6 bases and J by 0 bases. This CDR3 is CASRPYTGQGKSTDTQYF. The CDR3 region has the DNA TGTGCCAGCAGACCCTATACCGGACAGGGGAAGAGCACAGATACGCAGTATTTT.

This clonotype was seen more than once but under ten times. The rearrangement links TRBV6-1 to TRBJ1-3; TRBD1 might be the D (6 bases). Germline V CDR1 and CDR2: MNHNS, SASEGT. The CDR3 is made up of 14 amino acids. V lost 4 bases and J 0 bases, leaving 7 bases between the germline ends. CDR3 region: CASSGTASGNTIYF. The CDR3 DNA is TGTGCCAGCAGTGGGACAGCCTCTGGAAACACCATATATTTT.

DNA of the CDR3: TGTGCCAGCAGCCAAGAAGGGACAGGCAAAAACATTCAGTACTTC. It codes for CASSQEGTGKNIQYF. The chain uses TRBV4-2 and TRBJ2-4, with TRBD1 matching over 8 bases. The CDR3 loop spans 15 amino acids. Germline loops: CDR1 LGHNA, CDR2 YNFKEQ. The trim removed 0 bases at V and 3 bases at J, leaving 1 base unmatched.

CDR3 sequence reads: CATQPGTGGYEQYF. In DNA, the CDR3 is TGTGCCACCCAACCCGGGACAGGGGGCTACGAGCAGTACTTC. The chain recombines TRBV15 with TRBJ2-7; 11 positions match TRBD1. The CDR3 is 14 residues long. In germline, CDR1 is LNHNV, CDR2 YYDKDF (reference sequence). The V segment lost 8 bases and the J segment 3 bases; nucleotides outside the gene matches: 6.